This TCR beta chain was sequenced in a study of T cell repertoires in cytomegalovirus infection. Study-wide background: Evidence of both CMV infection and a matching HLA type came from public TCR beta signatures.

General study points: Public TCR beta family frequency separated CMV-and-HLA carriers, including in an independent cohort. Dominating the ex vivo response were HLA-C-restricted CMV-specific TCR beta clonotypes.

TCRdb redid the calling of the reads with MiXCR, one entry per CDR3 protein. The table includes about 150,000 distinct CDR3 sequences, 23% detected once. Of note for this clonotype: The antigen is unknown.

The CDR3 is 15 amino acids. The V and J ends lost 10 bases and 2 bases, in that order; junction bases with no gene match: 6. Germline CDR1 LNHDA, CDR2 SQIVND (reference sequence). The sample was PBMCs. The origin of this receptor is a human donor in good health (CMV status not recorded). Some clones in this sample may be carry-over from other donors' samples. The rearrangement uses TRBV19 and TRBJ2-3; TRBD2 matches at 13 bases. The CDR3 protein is CATGTSGEHTDTQYF. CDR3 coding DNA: TGTGCCACCGGGACTAGCGGGGAGCACACAGATACGCAGTATTTT.